Following are 8 T cell receptor beta chains from one sample sequenced in a study of cytomegalovirus exposure and HLA in healthy donors. The PCR made use of 60 Vbeta and 13 Jbeta primers. TCRdb's table, derived via immunoSEQ multiplex PCR, lists solely in-frame clones and lacks some. Found here are 200,000 to 300,000 clones, approximately 85% of them singletons; the top ten hold more than 1.5%. Sequencing was carried out using PBMCs. The receptors stem from a woman aged 40 to 50 in good health and CMV-seropositive.

The chain joins TRBV6-1 to TRBJ1-1; D not resolved. The CDR3 contains 17 residues. Trimming took off 2 bases at V and 0 bases at J, with 16 bases between the two ends. CDR1 and CDR2 (germline): MNHNS, SASEGT. The CDR3 protein is CASSEYGSPTLNTEAFF. In nucleotides, the CDR3 is TGTGCCAGCAGTGAATATGGGTCCCCGACTCTGAACACTGAAGCTTTCTTT.

The chain joins TRBV30 to TRBJ1-1, with D hard to call. The CDR3 loop spans 19 amino acids. With 0 bases removed from V and 0 bases from J, the gap between germline ends came to 23 bases. CDR1 and CDR2 from the germline V gene are GTSNPN and SVGIG (reference sequence). CDR3 in DNA: TGTGCCTGGAGTGTAATTATTCCCTCACTCTCTTCGATGAACACTGAAGCTTTCTTT. Protein sequence: CAWSVIIPSLSSMNTEAFF.

The chain employs TRBV28 and TRBJ2-7; 7 nucleotides agree with TRBD1. The CDR3 contains 14 residues. V dropped 6 bases and J dropped 0; count of bases not matched to a gene: 5. CDR1 and CDR2 (germline): MDHEN, SYDVKM. CDR3 amino acids: CASRSGTASYEQYF. The CDR3, as DNA: TGTGCCAGCAGATCCGGGACAGCCTCCTACGAGCAGTACTTC.

This chain connects TRBV30 to TRBJ1-3; no firm D call. V was pared by 2 bases and J by 4 bases, with 18 bases between. The length of the CDR3 is 16 residues. Germline assignment: CDR1 GTSNPN and CDR2 SVGIG (reference sequence). CDR3 DNA sequence: TGTGCCTGGAGTTTTGGACTCGTCATGGGGGGAAACACCATATATTTT. This gives the protein CAWSFGLVMGGNTIYF.

This clone was observed a single time. J is TRBJ1-2 and V is TRBV5-6; D perhaps matches TRBD1 (6 bases). CDR3 length equals 16 residues. V was cut by 0 bases and J by 0 bases, with 12 bases left in between. Germline V CDR1 and CDR2: SGHDT, YYEEEE. The CDR3 protein is CASSLEGTPSNYGYTF. CDR3 sequence (DNA): TGTGCCAGCAGCTTGGAAGGGACACCCTCTAACTATGGCTACACCTTC.

The V gene is TRBV5-1, the J gene TRBJ1-1; TRBD1 might be the D (5 bases). V lost 6 bases to trimming and J lost 4 bases, with 19 bases between them. The CDR3 is made up of 15 amino acids. CDR1 is SGHRS, CDR2 YFSETQ, per germline. CDR3 in amino acids: CASTPQSGGITEAFF. The CDR3 bases are TGCGCCAGCACACCCCAAAGTGGGGGGATCACTGAAGCTTTCTTT.

In regard to this clone: Other DNA sequences within the sample encode an identical CDR3. The chain has TRBV5-1 and TRBJ2-7; 7 bases align to TRBD1. This CDR3 contains 13 residues. The V gene end was trimmed by 0 bases and the J gene end by 3 bases; junction bases not matched to a gene: 0. Germline CDR1 SGHRS, CDR2 YFSETQ. In DNA, the CDR3 is TGCGCCAGCAGCTTGGGGACAGGCTACGAGCAGTACTTC. Amino acids: CASSLGTGYEQYF.

This clone was counted between two and nine times. The chain couples TRBV13 to TRBJ2-7; 9 bases are a match to TRBD1. The CDR3 is made up of 16 amino acids. Unmatched junction bases numbered 16, after V lost 7 bases and J lost 6 bases. In germline, CDR1 is PRHDT, CDR2 FYEKMQ (reference sequence). The CDR3 here is CASTIRGGTGTGEQYF. CDR3 bases: TGTGCCAGCACCATAAGGGGGGGGACAGGGACGGGCGAGCAGTACTTC.